These 28 T cell receptor beta chains share one sample of origin, sequenced in a study of T cell clonality in common variable immunodeficiency. The assay was immunoSEQ multiplex PCR, and TCRdb's table has in-frame clones only and misses some. This sample includes fewer than 75,000 clones with no singletons; its ten biggest clones take up around 1.7%. Sequencing used peripheral blood mononuclear cells. The source is a person aged 18 to 69 in good health.

This clone occurred many times. The DNA ends 3 residues before the CDR3 does, and the rest of the CDR3 is filled in from the germline J gene. The chain employs TRBV27 and TRBJ2-1; D perhaps matches TRBD2 (6 bases). The CDR3 is 15 amino acids. The germline V gene encodes CDR1 MNHEY and CDR2 SMNVEV (reference sequence). The V gene lost 5 bases and the J gene lost 6 bases, with 17 bases spanning the gap. The CDR3 loop reads CASSPPGRTTNEQFF. CDR3 bases read: TGTGCCAGCAGTCCACCCGGCCGGACTACCAATGAG.

In its sample, this clone was seen a few times. The read stops 3 residues short of the end of the CDR3; the missing end is completed from the germline J gene. This sequence joins TRBV6-1 and TRBJ2-7; D possibly matches TRBD1 or TRBD2 (5 bases each). The CDR3 covers 15 residues. The germline V and J ends were trimmed by 1 base and 1 base, with 11 bases remaining between them. CDR1 is MNHNS and CDR2 is SASEGT in the germline V gene. CDR3: CASSEVSRGSYEQYF. The covered CDR3 bases are TGTGCCAGCAGTGAAGTATCGAGGGGATCCTACGAG.

This clone was observed many times. The read halts 3 residues ahead of the CDR3 end, with the missing end drawn from the germline J gene. The chain links TRBV3-1 (or the pseudogene TRBV3-2) to TRBJ2-1, with D possibly being TRBD2 (6 bases). Germline assignment: CDR1 LGHDT and CDR2 YNNKEL (reference sequence). The CDR3 loop spans 15 amino acids. The V end was cut by 1 base, the J end by 3 bases, with 10 bases between. CDR3 DNA, as far as it was read: TGTGCCAGCAGCCAAGTAGCGGTAGACTACAATGAG. Translation gives CASSQVAVDYNE. The full CDR3 is CASSQVAVDYNEQFF.

This clone was seen ten or more times. The CDR3 is cut off 3 residues early in the read; its end comes from the germline J gene. This chain links TRBV6-1 with TRBJ1-6, with D unresolved. The germline V and J ends were trimmed by 2 bases and 7 bases, with 9 bases remaining between them. The germline gives CDR1 MNHNS, CDR2 SASEGT. This CDR3 spans 14 amino acids. The sequenced CDR3 bases are TGTGCCAGCAGTGAATTGAGGCGGAATTCACCC. Its translation is CASSELRRNSP. The whole CDR3 protein reads CASSELRRNSPLHF.

This clone was observed at least ten times. From the germline J gene comes the end of the CDR3, since the read stops 3 residues before it. The chain uses TRBV20-1 and TRBJ2-1; 12 nucleotides agree with TRBD2. Trimming cost V 2 bases and J 7 bases; bases outside gene matches: 12. Germline V CDR1 and CDR2: DFQATT, SNEGSKA (reference sequence). This CDR3 spans 17 amino acids. The sequenced CDR3 bases are TGCAGTGCTAGACCCTCTAGCGGGAGGGCCTCCCATAATGAG. This codes for CSARPSSGRASHNE. The CDR3 as a whole reads CSARPSSGRASHNEQFF.

At least ten counts were recorded for this clone. The CDR3 goes on 3 residues after the read ends, and that part is filled in from the germline J gene. The chain employs TRBV29-1 and TRBJ1-1; D ambiguous. CDR1 and CDR2 (germline): SQVTM, ANQGSEA. V was clipped by 4 bases and J by 2 bases, with 11 bases between them. CDR3 length equals 13 residues. The covered CDR3 bases are TGCAGCGTTGTAGAAAACTTAAACACTGAA. This codes for CSVVENLNTE. The full-length CDR3 reads as CSVVENLNTEAFF. Supplemented by reference TRBV29-1 and TRBJ1-1, the full variable domain reads SAVISQKPSRDICQRGTSLTIQCQVDSQVTMMFWYRQQPGQSLTLIATANQGSEATYESGFVIDKFPISRPNLTFSTLTVSNMSPEDSSIYLCSVVENLNTEAFFGQGTRLTVV.

This clone appeared many times. The read terminates 3 residues ahead of where the CDR3 ends, so the germline J gene completes it. The V gene is TRBV5-1, the J gene TRBJ1-1; 7 nucleotides match TRBD1. V lost 3 bases and J lost 7; bases outside the gene matches: 6. Per the germline V gene, CDR1 is SGHRS and CDR2 is YFSETQ. This CDR3 has 13 residues. The CDR3: CASSWLGQSEAFF. The CDR3 bases that were read are TGCGCCAGCAGCTGGCTGGGACAGAGTGAA.

As for this clone: The read terminates 3 residues before the CDR3 end, so the remaining end is supplied by the germline J gene. J is TRBJ2-3 and V is TRBV7-9; 8 bases agree with TRBD2. The CDR3 sequence is 15 residues long. Germline V gene data show CDR1 as SEHNR and CDR2 as FQNEAQ (reference sequence). The J segment lost 2 bases and the V segment lost 2 bases, leaving 3 bases of the junction unmatched. CDR3 residues: CASSLRAGDTDTQYF. The sequenced part of the CDR3 DNA is TGTGCCAGCAGCTTACGAGCGGGGGACACAGATACG. The full variable domain, with the rest looked up from reference TRBV7-9 and TRBJ2-3, is DTGVSQNPRHKITKRGQNVTFRCDPISEHNRLYWYRQTLGQGPEFLTYFQNEAQLEKSRLLSDRFSAERPKGSFSTLEIQRTEQGDSAMYLCASSLRAGDTDTQYFGPGTRLTVL.

This clone occurred many times. The read ends 3 residues early relative to the CDR3; the germline J gene fills the gap. The rearrangement links TRBV5-1 to TRBJ2-3, with 8 bases aligning to TRBD2. V gave up 5 bases and J gave up 0 bases; unmatched junction bases: 14. Germline V gene data show CDR1 as SGHRS and CDR2 as YFSETQ. The CDR3 is 18 residues long. The CDR3 is CASRKAGTSETSTDTQYF. CDR3 bases read: TGCGCCAGCAGAAAGGCCGGGACTAGTGAGACTAGCACAGATACG.

This clone has at least ten counts. The CDR3 is cut off 3 residues early in the read; its end comes from the germline J gene. This chain links TRBV7-9 with TRBJ1-1; possible D gene TRBD1, 5 bases. Trimming pared 5 bases from V and 4 bases from J, leaving 11 bases between. Germline V gene lookup returns CDR1 SEHNR and CDR2 FQNEAQ (reference sequence). This CDR3 spans 13 amino acids. CDR3 in amino acids: CASSGGEATEAFF. The CDR3 bases that were read are TGTGCCAGCAGCGGAGGGGAGGCCACTGAA.

This clone was detected many times. The CDR3 end is not reached by the read, which stops 3 residues before it; the germline J gene fills it in. The chain combines TRBV9 with TRBJ2-2; no clear D gene. The V gene's germline CDR1 is SGDLS and CDR2 YYNGEE. The CDR3 is 12 residues long. Trimming left V 0 bases short and J 8 bases short, with 5 bases between. Incomplete CDR3 DNA: TGTGCCAGCAGCGTAGTACAGGGGGAG. Residues: CASSVVQGE. The full CDR3 protein is CASSVVQGELFF. The full variable domain, in which reference TRBV9 and TRBJ2-2 provide the parts outside the CDR3, is DSGVTQTPKHLITATGQRVTLRCSPRSGDLSVYWYQQSLDQGLQFLIQYYNGEERAKGNILERFSAQQFPDLHSELNLSSLELGDSALYFCASSVVQGELFFGEGSRLTVL.

This clone was found many times. The CDR3 extends 3 residues past the end of the read, so its final part is completed from the germline J gene. The chain has TRBV20-1 and TRBJ2-7; perhaps TRBD1 as D (5 bases). V dropped 0 bases and J dropped 3 bases, with 12 bases sitting between them. CDR3 size: 14 residues. Per germline, CDR1 DFQATT and CDR2 SNEGSKA (reference sequence). The sequenced part of the CDR3 DNA is TGCAGTGCTAGAGATCTCGGGCAGGGCTACGAG. It specifies CSARDLGQGYE. The full-length CDR3 reads as CSARDLGQGYEQYF.

This clone has ten or more counts. The read stops 3 residues short of the end of the CDR3; the missing end is completed from the germline J gene. This sequence joins TRBV29-1 and TRBJ2-7; possible D gene TRBD1, 6 bases. The germline V gene encodes CDR1 SQVTM and CDR2 ANQGSEA. With 6 bases removed from V and 0 bases from J, the gap between germline ends came to 12 bases. This CDR3 comprises 13 residues. Here the CDR3 reads CSVYPQGSYEQYF. Incomplete CDR3 DNA: TGCAGCGTATACCCACAGGGCTCCTACGAG.

This clone was counted ten times or more. The read is 3 residues too short to cover the CDR3 end, so that end is filled in from the germline J gene. V is TRBV6-1 and J is TRBJ1-5; maybe TRBD1 (6 bases). The germline V gene encodes CDR1 MNHNS and CDR2 SASEGT. The V end was cut by 2 bases, the J end by 7 bases, with 9 bases between. The CDR3 extends over 13 amino acids. The DNA read from the CDR3 is TGTGCCAGCAGTGAACTAAGGGGGCAGCCC. It encodes CASSELRGQP. The entire CDR3 protein is CASSELRGQPQHF.

This clone appeared many times. CDR3 DNA (partial): TGTGCCAGCAGCCAAGATCATAACTACTACGAG. Translation gives CASSQDHNYYE. The entire CDR3 protein reads CASSQDHNYYEQYF. The chain is built from TRBV14 and TRBJ2-7; D is undetermined. The read is 3 residues too short to cover the CDR3 end, so that end is filled in from the germline J gene. CDR3 length: 14 residues. Trimming removed 0 bases from V and 3 bases from J, with 9 bases in between. Germline assignment: CDR1 SGHDN and CDR2 FVKESK.

In this sample, this clone turned up many times. The CDR3 end is not reached by the read, which stops 3 residues before it; the germline J gene fills it in. The V and J genes are TRBV20-1 and TRBJ1-1, with D unresolved. The CDR3 contains 13 residues. CDR1 and CDR2 (germline): DFQATT, SNEGSKA (reference sequence). V was shortened by 3 bases and J by 0 bases, with 8 bases between the two germline ends. CDR3 bases read: TGCAGTGCTAGTGAAGGGTTGAACACTGAA. This gives the protein CSASEGLNTE. In full, the CDR3 is CSASEGLNTEAFF.

This clone was picked up many times. The read finishes 3 residues shy of the CDR3 end, and the germline J gene is used to complete it. This chain links TRBV7-3 with TRBJ1-3; 10 bases are a match to TRBD1. CDR1 and CDR2 from the germline V gene are SGHTA and FQGTGA. V lost 0 bases to trimming and J lost 3 bases; unmatched junction nucleotides: 5. The CDR3 is 17 amino acids. CDR3 DNA (partial): TGTGCCAGCAGCTTAACCGGGGGACAGGGGTTTGGAAACACC. Translation gives CASSLTGGQGFGNT. The full CDR3 sequence reads CASSLTGGQGFGNTIYF.

This clone has ten or more counts. The read is 3 residues too short to cover the CDR3 end, so that end is filled in from the germline J gene. The gene calls are TRBV2 and TRBJ2-1, with 7 bases matching TRBD2. The germline V gene has CDR1 SNHLY and CDR2 FYNNEI. The V and J ends lost 6 bases and 5 bases, in that order; junction bases with no gene match: 7. This CDR3 is 14 amino acids long. The CDR3 region is CASRVGGGDNEQFF. The covered CDR3 bases are TGTGCCAGCAGAGTCGGCGGGGGAGACAATGAG. The full variable domain, its missing parts supplied by reference TRBV2 and TRBJ2-1, is EPEVTQTPSHQVTQMGQEVILRCVPISNHLYFYWYRQILGQKVEFLVSFYNNEISEKSEIFDDQFSVERPDGSNFTLKIRSTKLEDSAMYFCASRVGGGDNEQFFGPGTRLTVL.

This clone was recorded many times. Sequencing ends 3 residues short of the CDR3 end; the germline J gene provides the rest. The chain carries TRBV20-1 and TRBJ1-5, with 8 bases lining up with TRBD1. The V gene's germline CDR1 is DFQATT and CDR2 SNEGSKA (reference sequence). The CDR3 is made up of 17 amino acids. Trimming removed 3 bases from V and 0 bases from J; junction bases left unmatched: 10. The part of the CDR3 DNA that was read is TGCAGTGCTAGCGCTGGGACAGGAGACCTTAGCAATCAGCCC. Translation gives CSASAGTGDLSNQP. Given in full, the CDR3 is CSASAGTGDLSNQPQHF.

This clone was detected many times. Coverage ceases 3 residues before the CDR3 finishes, and the germline J gene fills in the end. The chain employs TRBV20-1 and TRBJ1-1; no firm D call. Trimming removed 0 bases from V and 1 base from J, with 6 bases in between. There are 13 residues in the CDR3. Per the germline V gene, CDR1 is DFQATT and CDR2 is SNEGSKA (reference sequence). The covered CDR3 bases are TGCAGTGCTAGAGATCGAGGGAACACTGAA. Its protein product is CSARDRGNTE. Given in full, the CDR3 is CSARDRGNTEAFF.

This clone was counted ten times or more. With the read ending 3 residues before the CDR3 end, the germline J gene is used to fill in that end. V gene TRBV18 combines with J gene TRBJ2-3, with 12 bases fitting TRBD2. V lost 3 bases to trimming and J lost 6 bases; unmatched junction nucleotides: 1. Per germline, CDR1 KGHSH and CDR2 LQKENI. CDR3 length: 14 amino acids. The covered CDR3 bases are TGTGCCAGCTCACCCGGACTAGCGGGGGATACG. Amino acids: CASSPGLAGDT. The CDR3 reads in full as CASSPGLAGDTQYF.

Many counts were recorded for this clone. The part of the CDR3 DNA that was read is TGTGCCAGCAGCGGGACAGCCTACGAG. Protein product: CASSGTAYE. In full, the CDR3 is CASSGTAYEQYF. The chain is built from TRBV2 and TRBJ2-7; 7 bases align to TRBD1. The read is 3 residues too short to cover the CDR3 end, so that end is filled in from the germline J gene. The CDR3 runs 12 residues. The trim removed 6 bases at V and 2 bases at J, leaving 1 base unmatched. Per the germline V gene, CDR1 is SNHLY and CDR2 is FYNNEI.

This clone was counted ten times or more. The read gets to within 3 residues of the CDR3 end, and the germline J gene fills in the rest. The J gene is TRBJ2-4, the V gene TRBV28, with 8 bases lining up with TRBD1. In germline, CDR1 is MDHEN, CDR2 SYDVKM. V shed 4 bases and J 8 bases; nucleotides not matched to a gene: 7. This CDR3 region has 14 residues. The CDR3 spells CASSSADRAYIQYF. The covered CDR3 bases are TGTGCCAGCAGTTCGGCGGACAGGGCGTACATT.

This clone was seen ten or more times. The read is 3 residues too short to cover the CDR3 end, so that end is filled in from the germline J gene. The J gene is TRBJ1-5, the V gene TRBV7-8; tentatively, D is TRBD1 (5 bases). The V end lost 0 bases, the J end lost 7 bases, and 13 bases lay between the germline ends. Germline CDR1 SGHVS, CDR2 FQNEAQ. The CDR3 spans 15 residues. The CDR3 bases that were read are TGTGCCAGCAGCTTAGCGTTAAGGGGTCGGCAGCCC. This translates into CASSLALRGRQP. The entire CDR3 protein is CASSLALRGRQPQHF.

This clone showed up many times. The read comes to an end 3 residues before the CDR3 does, leaving the germline J gene to fill in the end. The gene calls are TRBV28 and TRBJ2-7, with TRBD2 matching over 8 bases. Trimming removed 7 bases from V and 5 bases from J; junction bases left unmatched: 19. The CDR3 is 17 residues long. Germline V gives CDR1 MDHEN, CDR2 SYDVKM. The CDR3 bases that were read are TGTGCCAGCACCCAACCCGGCGGGAGGACCCTGGTCGACGAG. The encoded protein is CASTQPGGRTLVDE. From start to end, the CDR3 is CASTQPGGRTLVDEQYF.

This clone has at least ten counts. The CDR3 end lies 3 residues beyond the end of the read and is filled in from the germline J gene. This chain joins TRBV28 and TRBJ1-3, with unresolved D. Germline values: CDR1 MDHEN, CDR2 SYDVKM. The V and J ends lost 4 bases and 0 bases respectively, with 16 bases between them. The length of the CDR3 is 17 residues. The covered CDR3 bases are TGTGCCAGCAGTTCCCCCCACGCGCCGCTCTCTGGAAACACC. Its protein is CASSSPHAPLSGNT. The entire CDR3 sequence reads CASSSPHAPLSGNTIYF.

This clone was found many times. The read stops 3 residues short of the end of the CDR3; the missing end is completed from the germline J gene. The rearrangement uses TRBV7-8 and TRBJ1-1; D is ambiguous. Trimming pared 1 base from V and 5 bases from J, leaving 11 bases between. The CDR3 is 14 amino acids. The germline V gene encodes CDR1 SGHVS and CDR2 FQNEAQ. The CDR3 reads CASSLGLLWTEAFF. The covered CDR3 bases are TGTGCCAGCAGCTTAGGGCTCCTGTGGACTGAA.

The table lists this clone with many counts. The read comes to an end 3 residues before the CDR3 does, leaving the germline J gene to fill in the end. The chain is built from TRBV30 and TRBJ1-1; no reliable D call. CDR3 length equals 10 residues. Germline V gene data show CDR1 as GTSNPN and CDR2 as SVGIG (reference sequence). V lost 7 bases, J lost 7 bases, and 10 bases lay in between. Partial CDR3 DNA: TGTGCCTTTCGAGGCGGTGAA. Translating gives CAFRGGE. The entire CDR3 protein is CAFRGGEAFF.